The 3 T cell receptor beta chains below all came from one sample that was sequenced in a study of somatic mutations in cytotoxic T cells in rheumatoid arthritis. Clones were sequenced by immunoSEQ multiplex PCR, and TCRdb holds only the in-frame ones, with some missing. The sample has about 5,000 clones; about 82% are singletons. Sequencing input: CD8+ T cells sorted from blood. The receptor set was obtained from a woman aged 45-65 years with rheumatoid arthritis.

This clone was seen only once. The chain joins TRBV27 to TRBJ2-2; 9 bases are shared with TRBD2. CDR1 MNHEY and CDR2 SMNVEV come from the germline V gene (reference sequence). The CDR3 runs to 17 residues. Germline trimming cut 3 bases from V and 3 bases from J; bases unmatched to any gene: 8. The CDR3 DNA is TGTGCCAGCAGTTTTTTGGCGGGAGGGCCGGACACCGGGGAGCTGTTTTTT. Protein product: CASSFLAGGPDTGELFF.

The rearrangement joins TRBV19 to TRBJ2-1; no definite D call. The CDR3 loop spans 13 amino acids. V was trimmed by 1 base and J by 6 bases, leaving 7 bases between them. CDR1 and CDR2 (germline): LNHDA, SQIVND (reference sequence). CDR3 loop: CASSIVESNEQFF. CDR3 coding DNA: TGTGCCAGTAGTATAGTTGAGAGCAATGAGCAGTTCTTC.

V usage is TRBV2 and J usage is TRBJ2-7; D remains ambiguous. Germline assignment: CDR1 SNHLY and CDR2 FYNNEI. The CDR3 contains 12 residues. V lost 3 bases to trimming and J lost 3 bases, with 6 bases between them. CDR3 sequence: CASSEASYEQYF. The CDR3 nucleotides are TGTGCCAGCAGTGAGGCCAGCTACGAGCAGTACTTC.